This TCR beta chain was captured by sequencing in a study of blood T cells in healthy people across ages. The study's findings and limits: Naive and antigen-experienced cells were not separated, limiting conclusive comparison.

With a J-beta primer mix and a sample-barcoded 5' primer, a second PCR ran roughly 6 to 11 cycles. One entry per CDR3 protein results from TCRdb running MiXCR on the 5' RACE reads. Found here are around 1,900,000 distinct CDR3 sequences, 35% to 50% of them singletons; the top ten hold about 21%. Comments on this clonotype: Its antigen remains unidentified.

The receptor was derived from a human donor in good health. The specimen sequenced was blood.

CDR3 DNA sequence: TGTGCCAGCAGCTTAAGATCTGGGACAACGTATGGCTACACCTTC. It is translated as CASSLRSGTTYGYTF. The genes are TRBV7-2 and TRBJ1-2; tentatively, D is TRBD1 (6 bases). The length of the CDR3 is 15 residues. CDR1 and CDR2 from the germline V gene are SGHTA and FQGNSA. V lost 2 bases to trimming and J lost 5 bases, with 15 bases between them.